This T cell receptor (beta chain) was retrieved from a study of T cell responses to AZD1222 COVID-19 vaccine. Across the whole study: Second doses that came at about 4 or about 12 weeks were put together.

Data came from immunoSEQ multiplex PCR; TCRdb stores just in-frame clones and leaves some out. The profile shows 130,000 or so clones, nearly 95% of them singletons. Notes on this clone: Its specificity is unknown.

Study-level findings and limits: The breadth and depth of Spike-specific TCRs increased once two AZD1222 doses had been given. AZD1222 recipients seropositive at baseline numbered only six or seven. Nearly half of spike-specific TCRs reportedly target unmutated variant regions.

The trim removed 4 bases at V and 6 bases at J, leaving 12 bases unmatched. Germline assignment: CDR1 MDHEN and CDR2 SYDVKM. This CDR3 is built from 16 residues. The rearrangement joins TRBV28 to TRBJ1-5; 7 nucleotides match TRBD1. Here the sequenced sample was peripheral blood, taken on day 0 of AZD1222 vaccination. The source is an adult in good health. DNA of the CDR3: TGTGCCAGCAGTTCAGCGGGACAGATAGAGCGTCAGCCCCAGCATTTT. Encoded protein: CASSSAGQIERQPQHF.